This T cell receptor beta chain emerged from a study of blood T cell repertoires in COVID-19. As originally analysed: Reference gene primers were amplified, and this amplification served to estimate nucleated cell counts. Profiled with immunoSEQ multiplex PCR; TCRdb holds only in-frame clones, not every one. From that table come the V and J calls and clone size; the DNA was used to work out D and trimming. The table records approximately 210,000 clones, around four fifths of them present only once. Germline assignment: CDR1 SGHRS and CDR2 YFSETQ. Trimming stripped 3 bases from V and 3 bases from J, with 15 bases between. This CDR3 is built from 15 residues.

This chain connects TRBV5-1 to TRBJ1-1, with D hard to call. The TCR originated in a man aged 25-45 years with active or convalescent COVID-19. Source material: peripheral blood. CDR3 amino acids: CASSSDGVMDTEAFF. The CDR3 DNA is TGCGCCAGCAGCTCCGACGGGGTTATGGACACTGAAGCTTTCTTT.